The rows below give T cell receptor beta chains drawn from one sample of a study of blood T cells in healthy people across ages. Each CDR3 protein gets one entry after TCRdb re-called the 5' RACE reads with MiXCR. The sample consists of hundreds of thousands of distinct CDR3 sequences, about 61% of them appearing once. Sequencing was done on a sample of blood. Receptor source: a middle-aged man in good health. The CDR3 runs from the conserved cysteine through the conserved F or W. A D gene is named only where the DNA matches it firmly. Not all rows give a size; the values are once, few, many and, for expanded clones, a class.

clone_size	v_call	j_call	d_call	cdr3_nt	cdr3_aa
once	TRBV12-3/TRBV12-4	TRBJ2-5	NA	TGTGCCGGCGAGACAGAGTTCGAGGGGCCTCTCCTAGAAGAGACCCAGTACTTC	CAGETEFEGPLLEETQYF
NA	TRBV30	TRBJ2-6	NA	TGTGCCTGGAGCGAAAAAACGTCTGGGGCCAACGTCCTGACTTTC	CAWSEKTSGANVLTF
few	TRBV13	TRBJ1-2	TRBD1	TGTGCCAGCAGCGCCCGGGACAGGGGCTACACCTTC	CASSARDRGYTF
NA	TRBV5-1	TRBJ2-7	TRBD1	TGCGCCAGCAGCCCGGGGGACAGGGATGGGTCCGAGCAGTACTTC	CASSPGDRDGSEQYF
NA	TRBV20-1	TRBJ1-1	NA	TGCAGTGCCACAGCCGGGCCTACTGAAGCTTTCTTT	CSATAGPTEAFF
NA	TRBV11-2	TRBJ1-2	NA	TGTGCCAGCAGCTCCCTGTCTCAGAATGGCTACACCTTC	CASSSLSQNGYTF
NA	TRBV6-5	TRBJ2-1	TRBD1	TGTGCCAGCAGGGGGACAGGAAGGCAGGGTGAGCAGTTCTTC	CASRGTGRQGEQFF
NA	TRBV7-2	TRBJ2-1	NA	TGTGCCAGCAGCTTAGTGGTGCGGGCTGGGCAGTTCTTC	CASSLVVRAGQFF
NA	TRBV3-1	TRBJ1-2	NA	TGTGCCAGCAGCCCAGCCGGGGCAGGGACGTACTATGGCTACACCTTC	CASSPAGAGTYYGYTF
NA	TRBV29-1	TRBJ2-5	TRBD2	TGCAGCGCTTTCTTCTCCGGGAGGTTAGAGACCCAGTACTTC	CSAFFSGRLETQYF
NA	TRBV29-1	TRBJ2-7	TRBD2	TGCAGCGCTGCAAGCGGGGGCTCCTACGAGCAGTACTTC	CSAASGGSYEQYF
many	TRBV7-2	TRBJ2-5	TRBD1	TGTGCCAGCAGCTTATTAATGGGACAGATACAAGAGACCCAGTACTTC	CASSLLMGQIQETQYF
few	TRBV19	TRBJ2-3	NA	TGTGCCAGTAGTCTAAGGTCGGGACTCGGCACAGATACGCAGTATTTT	CASSLRSGLGTDTQYF
NA	TRBV7-2	TRBJ2-1	NA	TGTGCCAGCAGGTTTGACCTCTCCTACAATGAGCAGTTCTTC	CASRFDLSYNEQFF
NA	TRBV7-3	TRBJ2-3	TRBD2	TGTGCCAGCAGCTCGGGAGGCGGGAGAGGAAATACGCAGTATTTT	CASSSGGGRGNTQYF
few	TRBV27	TRBJ2-1	NA	TGTGCCAGCAGTTTTAGTTCAGGGGCTCAGTTGAATGAGCAGTTCTTC	CASSFSSGAQLNEQFF
NA	TRBV7-2	TRBJ2-3	TRBD2	TGTGCCAGCAGCTTAAGACTAGCGGGAGTGATGGACACAGATACGCAGTATTTT	CASSLRLAGVMDTDTQYF
NA	TRBV4-3	TRBJ2-7	NA	TGCGCCAGCAGCCAAGAAGCCCGAGGGGCCTACGAGCAGTACTTC	CASSQEARGAYEQYF
NA	TRBV15	TRBJ2-7	TRBD1	TGTGCCACCAGCCGGGACAGGGGTTACAATGAGCAGTACTTC	CATSRDRGYNEQYF
NA	TRBV24-1	TRBJ2-7	TRBD2	TGTGCCACCAGTGTGTGGCGGGAGGGAGTCGGCTACGAGCAGTACTTC	CATSVWREGVGYEQYF
NA	TRBV27	TRBJ2-3	NA	TGTGCCAGCAGGCGGGGACAGCAGTTCGCAGATACGCAGTATTTT	CASRRGQQFADTQYF
NA	TRBV29-1	TRBJ1-2	NA	TGCAGCGTTGGAGGGGTGACAGAGATCTACACCTTC	CSVGGVTEIYTF
NA	TRBV20-1	TRBJ2-1	TRBD1	TGCAGTGCCCCGGGACAGGGGCTGACCCAGTTCTTC	CSAPGQGLTQFF
few	TRBV3-1	TRBJ2-6	NA	TGTGCCAGCAGCCAAGACTCCGTGTCGGGGGCCAACGTCCTGACTTTC	CASSQDSVSGANVLTF
few	TRBV7-2	TRBJ2-1	NA	TGTGCCAGCAGCTTAGTTGAGGGGGGCCAAGGGAGAAACAATGAGCAGTTCTTC	CASSLVEGGQGRNNEQFF
few	TRBV9	TRBJ2-3	TRBD1	TGTGCCAGCAGCGTAGCGGGCAGGGGGCGAGAAGATACGCAGTATTTT	CASSVAGRGREDTQYF
NA	TRBV7-2	TRBJ2-5	TRBD2	TGTGCCAGCAGCTTAATATTAGCGGGACCGGAAGAGACCCAGTACTTC	CASSLILAGPEETQYF
once	TRBV7-2	TRBJ1-4	TRBD1	TGTGCCAGCAGCTCGACGACAGGGGAGCGTGAAAAACTGTTTTTT	CASSSTTGEREKLFF
NA	TRBV5-1	TRBJ2-3	TRBD2	TGCGCCAGCAGCCTACGATTGGCTAGCGGGGGACCCTCCACAGGTACGCAGTATTTT	CASSLRLASGGPSTGTQYF
NA	TRBV3-1	TRBJ2-3	NA	TGTGCCAGCAGCCAAGGCCCCGGCGCCTATACGCAGTATTTT	CASSQGPGAYTQYF
NA	TRBV3-1	TRBJ2-1	TRBD2	TGTGCCAGCAGCCAGGGACTAGCGGGCGAGCAGTTCTTC	CASSQGLAGEQFF
few	TRBV10-2	TRBJ2-7	NA	TGCGCCAGCATTGACGTCGGCGGAAAACTCTCCTACGAGCAGTACTTC	CASIDVGGKLSYEQYF